The next 21 T cell receptor beta chains were all read from a single sample in a study of blood T cell repertoires in COVID-19. TCRdb's copy holds only in-frame clones and misses some; the assay was immunoSEQ multiplex PCR. Of about 71,000 clones in the sample, approximately 85% were seen once. The sequencing input was peripheral blood. The receptor source for this set is a man older than 75 with acute or convalescent COVID-19.

This clone was observed once. This sequence joins TRBV7-3 and TRBJ2-1; 9 bases align to TRBD2. CDR1 and CDR2 from the germline V gene are SGHTA and FQGTGA. This CDR3 is 16 amino acids long. Germline trimming cut 5 bases from V and 4 bases from J; bases unmatched to any gene: 9. The CDR3 loop is CASSRLGLADYNEQFF. The CDR3 nucleotides are TGTGCCAGCAGCCGCCTGGGACTAGCAGATTACAATGAGCAGTTCTTC.

The chain links TRBV7-2 to TRBJ2-1; TRBD2 is a possible D gene (5 bases). The CDR3 runs to 12 residues. Germline loops: CDR1 SGHTA, CDR2 FQGNSA. Trimming removed 7 bases at V and 7 bases at J, with 11 bases between. In DNA, the CDR3 is TGTGCCAGCACCCTCTCGGGGAATGAGCAGTTCTTC. Its translation: CASTLSGNEQFF.

The chain combines TRBV12-5 with TRBJ2-5, with D perhaps matching TRBD1 (5 bases). V dropped 1 base and J dropped 2 bases, with 11 bases sitting between them. Germline CDR1 and CDR2: LGHNT and FRNRAP. The CDR3 has 15 amino acids. CDR3 amino acids: CASGLGSGPQETQYF. The CDR3 DNA reads TGTGCTAGTGGTTTGGGGTCAGGGCCTCAAGAGACCCAGTACTTC.

This chain uses TRBV9 with TRBJ2-7; 8 nucleotides match TRBD1. J was trimmed by 3 bases and V by 7 bases; bases with no gene match: 3. CDR3 length equals 12 residues. In germline, CDR1 is SGDLS, CDR2 YYNGEE. CDR3 region: CASGTGLYEQYF. The CDR3 nucleotides are TGTGCCAGCGGGACAGGCCTCTACGAGCAGTACTTC.

This clone was seen many times. The CDR3 spells CAISGTGAYEQYF. The CDR3 DNA reads TGTGCCATCAGCGGGACAGGGGCCTACGAGCAGTACTTC. J is TRBJ2-7 and V is TRBV10-3, with 10 bases fitting TRBD1. This CDR3 has 13 amino acids. Germline V CDR1 and CDR2: ENHRY, SYGVKD. After removal of 6 bases from V and 2 bases from J, the junction contained 1 base not matched to a gene.

This sequence joins TRBV10-2 and TRBJ2-1; the match to TRBD2 covers 7 bases. There are 16 residues in the CDR3. From germline, CDR1 is WSHSY and CDR2 SAAADI. Germline trimming cut 2 bases from V and 10 bases from J; bases unmatched to any gene: 14. The CDR3 loop reads CASSEPLTSSRSEQFF. CDR3 sequence (DNA): TGCGCCAGCAGTGAGCCCTTGACTAGCTCAAGGAGCGAGCAGTTCTTC.

The chain employs TRBV28 and TRBJ2-1, with a tentative D call TRBD1 (5 bases). Trimming removed 6 bases at V and 9 bases at J, with 15 bases between. This CDR3 has 13 amino acids. Germline lookup yields CDR1 MDHEN and CDR2 SYDVKM. The CDR3 nucleotides are TGTGCCAGCAGGGGCAGGGTCGACGGTGAGCAGTTCTTC. Protein sequence: CASRGRVDGEQFF.

This chain joins TRBV6-5 and TRBJ1-6, with 7 bases that match TRBD1. V gave up 6 bases and J gave up 8 bases; unmatched junction bases: 4. The germline V gene has CDR1 MNHEY and CDR2 SVGAGI. The CDR3 runs to 13 residues. CDR3 sequence reads: CASRTGRDSPLHF. The DNA of the CDR3 is TGTGCCAGCAGGACAGGGCGGGATTCACCCCTCCACTTT.

The chain joins TRBV10-3 to TRBJ2-1, with D possibly matching TRBD2 (6 bases). There are 14 residues in the CDR3. Trimming took 3 bases from V and 6 from J, leaving 12 bases between them. From germline, CDR1 is ENHRY and CDR2 SYGVKD. The CDR3 region is CAISDSGGANEQFF. CDR3 in DNA: TGTGCCATCAGTGACTCCGGAGGGGCCAATGAGCAGTTCTTC.

The chain carries TRBV2 and TRBJ1-4, with TRBD1 matching 9 bases. Germline CDR1 reads SNHLY; CDR2 reads FYNNEI. V shed 6 bases and J 7 bases; nucleotides not matched to a gene: 12. The CDR3 is made up of 16 amino acids. CDR3 in amino acids: CASSPRPGTGLEKLFF. The CDR3, as DNA: TGTGCCAGCAGCCCGCGACCGGGGACAGGGCTTGAAAAACTGTTTTTT. The full variable domain, with the rest looked up from reference TRBV2 and TRBJ1-4, is EPEVTQTPSHQVTQMGQEVILRCVPISNHLYFYWYRQILGQKVEFLVSFYNNEISEKSEIFDDQFSVERPDGSNFTLKIRSTKLEDSAMYFCASSPRPGTGLEKLFFGSGTQLSVL.

This clone was detected a few times. The chain couples TRBV5-1 to TRBJ2-7; 9 bases line up with TRBD1. The V and J ends lost 7 bases and 4 bases, in that order; junction bases with no gene match: 12. The CDR3 spans 15 residues. CDR1 SGHRS and CDR2 YFSETQ come from the germline V gene. DNA of the CDR3: TGCGCCAGCTTTAATCCGGGACAGGGATATTACGAGCAGTACTTC. As protein: CASFNPGQGYYEQYF.

The chain employs TRBV30 and TRBJ2-3; 9 bases are shared with TRBD1. This CDR3 region has 13 residues. V trimming: 3 bases; J trimming: 4 bases; junction bases outside the gene matches: 2. CDR1 and CDR2 from the germline V gene are GTSNPN and SVGIG (reference sequence). CDR3 protein: CAWRTGGADTQYF. The CDR3 nucleotides read TGTGCCTGGAGGACAGGGGGAGCAGATACGCAGTATTTT.

This clone came up a few times. This chain connects TRBV19 to TRBJ1-5; 7 bases are a match to TRBD1. Germline trimming cut 4 bases from V and 3 bases from J; bases unmatched to any gene: 6. The CDR3 spans 15 residues. Germline V gene sequence: CDR1 LNHDA, CDR2 SQIVND (reference sequence). The CDR3 loop reads CASSSLGQVNQPQHF. CDR3 DNA: TGTGCCAGTAGTAGCTTAGGACAGGTCAATCAGCCCCAGCATTTT. Using reference TRBV19 and TRBJ1-5 for the parts outside the CDR3, the full variable domain is DGGITQSPKYLFRKEGQNVTLSCEQNLNHDAMYWYRQDPGQGLRLIYYSQIVNDFQKGDIAEGYSVSREKKESFPLTVTSAQKNPTAFYLCASSSLGQVNQPQHFGDGTRLSIL.

The chain combines TRBV5-5 with TRBJ1-4, with TRBD1 matching over 7 bases. The CDR3 consists of 17 residues. The ends lost 4 bases at V and 1 base at J; junction bases unmatched: 10. Germline V gene lookup returns CDR1 SGHKS and CDR2 YYEKEE (reference sequence). CDR3 nucleotides: TGTGCCAGCAGCCCACGCCAGGGGGACGTAACTAATGAAAAACTGTTTTTT. It codes for CASSPRQGDVTNEKLFF.

The genes are TRBV5-4 and TRBJ1-4; 7 bases are shared with TRBD1. There are 15 residues in the CDR3. V was clipped by 5 bases and J by 2 bases; unmatched bases: 6. Per germline, CDR1 SGHNT and CDR2 YYREEE (reference sequence). The CDR3 nucleotides are TGTGCCAGCAGGACCCAGGGGGGCACTAATGAAAAACTGTTTTTT. Translated: CASRTQGGTNEKLFF. The full variable domain, rest sourced from reference TRBV5-4 and TRBJ1-4, is ETGVTQSPTHLIKTRGQQVTLRCSSQSGHNTVSWYQQALGQGPQFIFQYYREEENGRGNFPPRFSGLQFPNYSSELNVNALELDDSALYLCASRTQGGTNEKLFFGSGTQLSVL.

This sequence joins TRBV6-5 and TRBJ1-3; possible D gene TRBD1, 6 bases. Trimming removed 7 bases at V and 2 bases at J, with 15 bases between. This CDR3 has 15 residues. Germline assignment: CDR1 MNHEY and CDR2 SVGAGI. The CDR3 coding sequence is TGTGCCAGCAAAACCCACAGGGACCCTGGAAACACCATATATTTT. Its translation is CASKTHRDPGNTIYF.

The chain has TRBV11-1 and TRBJ2-1; 9 nucleotides agree with TRBD2. V was pared by 2 bases and J by 8 bases, with 10 bases of the junction left unmatched. In germline, CDR1 is SGHAT, CDR2 FQDESV (reference sequence). CDR3 length equals 16 residues. The CDR3 sequence: CASSLIGGRDRHEQFF. CDR3 sequence (DNA): TGTGCCAGCAGCTTAATTGGCGGGAGGGATAGACATGAGCAGTTCTTC.

The CDR3 here is CASSFPPAGDPYTDTQYF. CDR3 bases: TGCGCCAGCAGCTTCCCCCCAGCGGGGGACCCTTACACAGATACGCAGTATTTT. This chain connects TRBV5-1 to TRBJ2-3; 8 bases match TRBD2. There are 18 residues in the CDR3. The germline CDR1 and CDR2 sequences are SGHRS and YFSETQ. After removal of 2 bases from V and 2 bases from J, the junction contained 13 bases not matched to a gene.

In DNA form, the CDR3 reads TGTGCCAGCAGCGTAGATCCCCGGGGGACCGGGGAGCTGTTTTTT. This sequence encodes CASSVDPRGTGELFF. The chain combines TRBV9 with TRBJ2-2; TRBD2 might be the D (6 bases). The CDR3 totals 15 residues. Germline V CDR1 and CDR2: SGDLS, YYNGEE. The ends were cut back, 0 bases at V and 5 bases at J, with 11 bases in the middle.

This chain uses TRBV28 with TRBJ1-5, with D perhaps matching TRBD1 (6 bases). This CDR3 contains 14 residues. CDR1 is MDHEN, CDR2 SYDVKM, per germline. Trimming left V 6 bases short and J 4 bases short, with 13 bases between. The CDR3 sequence is CASRGQGQNQPQHF. CDR3 bases: TGTGCCAGCAGGGGGCAGGGGCAAAATCAGCCCCAGCATTTT.

The chain joins TRBV5-1 to TRBJ1-1; TRBD1 matches 12 bases. This CDR3 spans 17 amino acids. Germline CDR1 reads SGHRS; CDR2 reads YFSETQ. After removal of 7 bases from V and 0 bases from J, the junction contained 10 bases not matched to a gene. The CDR3 coding sequence is TGCGCCAGCTTTCCCGGGACAGGGGGCGCGATGAACACTGAAGCTTTCTTT. Translation gives CASFPGTGGAMNTEAFF.